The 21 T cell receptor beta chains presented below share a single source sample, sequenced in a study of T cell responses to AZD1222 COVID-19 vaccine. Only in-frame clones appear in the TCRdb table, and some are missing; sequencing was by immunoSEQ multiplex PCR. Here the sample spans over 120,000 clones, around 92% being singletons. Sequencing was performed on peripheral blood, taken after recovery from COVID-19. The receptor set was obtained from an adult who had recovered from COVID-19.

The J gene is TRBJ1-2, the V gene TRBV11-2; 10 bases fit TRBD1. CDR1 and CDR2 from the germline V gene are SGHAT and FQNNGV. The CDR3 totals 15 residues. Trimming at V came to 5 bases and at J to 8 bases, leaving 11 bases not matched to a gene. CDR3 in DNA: TGTGCCAGCAGCCCTGGGGCCGGGACAGGGGTAGGCTACACCTTC. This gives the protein CASSPGAGTGVGYTF.

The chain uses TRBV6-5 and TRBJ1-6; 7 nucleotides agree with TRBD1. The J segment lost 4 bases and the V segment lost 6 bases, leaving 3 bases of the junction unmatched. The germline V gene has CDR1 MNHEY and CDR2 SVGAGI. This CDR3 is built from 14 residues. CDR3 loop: CASREGAYNSPLHF. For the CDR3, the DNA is TGTGCCAGCAGGGAGGGGGCGTATAATTCACCCCTCCACTTT.

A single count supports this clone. DNA for the CDR3: TGTGCCAGCAGCCTTGGGGGGCTCGGCGGAGGGGAGCAGTACTTC. The encoded protein is CASSLGGLGGGEQYF. The V and J genes are TRBV9 and TRBJ2-7, with D possibly called TRBD1 or TRBD2 (6 bases each). V was clipped by 4 bases and J by 7 bases, with 21 bases between them. The CDR3 has 15 residues. Germline assignment: CDR1 SGDLS and CDR2 YYNGEE. The full variable domain, in which reference TRBV9 and TRBJ2-7 provide the parts outside the CDR3, is DSGVTQTPKHLITATGQRVTLRCSPRSGDLSVYWYQQSLDQGLQFLIQYYNGEERAKGNILERFSAQQFPDLHSELNLSSLELGDSALYFCASSLGGLGGGEQYFGPGTRLTVT.

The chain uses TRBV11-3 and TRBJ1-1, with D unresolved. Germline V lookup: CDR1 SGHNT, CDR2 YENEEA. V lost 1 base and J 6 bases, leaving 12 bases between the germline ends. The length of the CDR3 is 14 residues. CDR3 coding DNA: TGTGCCAGCAGCTTAGGGCCCCCCGGAGCTGAAGCTTTCTTT. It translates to CASSLGPPGAEAFF.

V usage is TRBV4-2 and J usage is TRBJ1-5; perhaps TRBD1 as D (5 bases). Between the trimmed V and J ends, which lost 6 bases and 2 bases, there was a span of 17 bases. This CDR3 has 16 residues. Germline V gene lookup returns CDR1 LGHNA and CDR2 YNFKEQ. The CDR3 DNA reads TGTGCCAGCAGTCTAGGTTTAGGAGGGGGCAATCAGCCCCAGCATTTT. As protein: CASSLGLGGGNQPQHF.

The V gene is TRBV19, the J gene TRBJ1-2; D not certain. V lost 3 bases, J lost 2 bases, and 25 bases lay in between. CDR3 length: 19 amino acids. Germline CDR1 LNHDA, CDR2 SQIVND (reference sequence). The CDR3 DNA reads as TGTGCCAGTAGTATCGACCCCCTGGGCCACTATTCCTTAAACTATGGCTACACCTTC. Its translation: CASSIDPLGHYSLNYGYTF.

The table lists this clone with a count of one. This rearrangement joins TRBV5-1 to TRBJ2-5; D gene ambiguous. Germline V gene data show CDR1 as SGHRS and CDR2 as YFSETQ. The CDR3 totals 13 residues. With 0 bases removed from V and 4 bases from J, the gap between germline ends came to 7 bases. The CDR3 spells CASSLERGETQYF. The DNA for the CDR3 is TGCGCCAGCAGCTTGGAGCGAGGAGAGACCCAGTACTTC.

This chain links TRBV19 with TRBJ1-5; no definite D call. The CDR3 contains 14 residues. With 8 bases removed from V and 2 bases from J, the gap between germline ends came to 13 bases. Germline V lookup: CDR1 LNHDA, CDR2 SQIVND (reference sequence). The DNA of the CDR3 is TGTGCCAGTCGATACGGCAGCGGCAATCAGCCCCAGCATTTT. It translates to CASRYGSGNQPQHF.

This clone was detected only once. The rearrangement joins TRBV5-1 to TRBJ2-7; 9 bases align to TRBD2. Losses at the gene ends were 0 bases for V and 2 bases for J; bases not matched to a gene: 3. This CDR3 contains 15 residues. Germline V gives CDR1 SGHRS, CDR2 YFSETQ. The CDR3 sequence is CASSLAAGGAYEQYF. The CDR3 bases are TGCGCCAGCAGCTTGGCGGCGGGAGGGGCCTACGAGCAGTACTTC.

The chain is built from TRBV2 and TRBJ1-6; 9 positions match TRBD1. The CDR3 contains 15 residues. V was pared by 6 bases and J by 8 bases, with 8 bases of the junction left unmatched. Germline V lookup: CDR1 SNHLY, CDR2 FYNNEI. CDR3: CASRRDRGYDSPLHF. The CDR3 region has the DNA TGTGCCAGCAGAAGAGACAGGGGGTACGATTCACCCCTCCACTTT.

This chain's CDR3 is CASNTGTVNSPLHF. The CDR3 coding sequence is TGTGCCAGCAACACCGGGACGGTCAATTCACCCCTCCACTTT. V gene TRBV9 combines with J gene TRBJ1-6, with D maybe TRBD1 (5 bases). V lost 6 bases and J lost 7, with 14 bases in between. Germline values: CDR1 SGDLS, CDR2 YYNGEE. The CDR3 spans 14 residues.

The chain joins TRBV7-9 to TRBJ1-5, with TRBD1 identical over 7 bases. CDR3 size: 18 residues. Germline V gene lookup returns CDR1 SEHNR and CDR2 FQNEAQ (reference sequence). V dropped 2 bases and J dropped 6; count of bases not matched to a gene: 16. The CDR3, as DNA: TGTGCCAGCAGCTTATTTACGCCAAGGAGGGGGCTAGTTCAGCCCCAGCATTTT. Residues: CASSLFTPRRGLVQPQHF. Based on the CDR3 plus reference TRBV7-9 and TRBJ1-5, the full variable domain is DTGVSQNPRHKITKRGQNVTFRCDPISEHNRLYWYRQTLGQGPEFLTYFQNEAQLEKSRLLSDRFSAERPKGSFSTLEIQRTEQGDSAMYLCASSLFTPRRGLVQPQHFGDGTRLSIL.

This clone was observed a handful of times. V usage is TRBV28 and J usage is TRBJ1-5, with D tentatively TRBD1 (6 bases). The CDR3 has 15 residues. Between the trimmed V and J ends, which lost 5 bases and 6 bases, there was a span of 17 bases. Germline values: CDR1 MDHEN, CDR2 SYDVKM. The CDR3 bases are TGTGCCAGCAGTCCACTACGCCAGGGGATTCAGCCCCAGCATTTT. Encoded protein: CASSPLRQGIQPQHF.

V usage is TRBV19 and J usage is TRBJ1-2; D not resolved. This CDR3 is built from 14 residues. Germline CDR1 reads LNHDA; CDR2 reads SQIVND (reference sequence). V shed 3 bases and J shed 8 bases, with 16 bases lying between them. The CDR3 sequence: CASSISRSAGGYTF. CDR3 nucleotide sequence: TGTGCCAGTAGTATTAGTAGGTCTGCGGGGGGCTACACCTTC.

The CDR3 nucleotides read TGTGCCTGGACAGGGTACAACACCGGGGAGCTGTTTTTT. It specifies CAWTGYNTGELFF. This chain connects TRBV30 to TRBJ2-2, with D possibly matching TRBD1 (5 bases). Per germline, CDR1 GTSNPN and CDR2 SVGIG (reference sequence). The CDR3 has 13 amino acids. Trimming removed 4 bases from V and 2 bases from J, with 8 bases in between.

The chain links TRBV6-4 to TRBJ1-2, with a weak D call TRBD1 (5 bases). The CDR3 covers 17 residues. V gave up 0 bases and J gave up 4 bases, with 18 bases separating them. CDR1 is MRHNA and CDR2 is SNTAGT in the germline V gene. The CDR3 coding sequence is TGTGCCAGCAGTGACTCTATCGGGGGAGCAGCGCTCTATGGCTACACCTTC. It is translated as CASSDSIGGAALYGYTF.

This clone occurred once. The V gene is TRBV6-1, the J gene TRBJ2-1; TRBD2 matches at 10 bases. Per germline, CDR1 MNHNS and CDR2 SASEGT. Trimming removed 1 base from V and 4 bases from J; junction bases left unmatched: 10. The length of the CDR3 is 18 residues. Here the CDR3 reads CASSEEDRGLAVYNEQFF. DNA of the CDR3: TGTGCCAGCAGTGAAGAAGACAGAGGACTAGCGGTTTACAATGAGCAGTTCTTC.

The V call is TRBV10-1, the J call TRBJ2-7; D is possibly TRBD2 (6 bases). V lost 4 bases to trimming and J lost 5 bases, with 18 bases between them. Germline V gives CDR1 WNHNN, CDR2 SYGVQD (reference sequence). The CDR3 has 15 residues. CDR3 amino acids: CASSGSTSPIDEQYF. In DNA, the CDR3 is TGCGCCAGCAGTGGTTCGACTAGTCCTATCGACGAGCAGTACTTC.

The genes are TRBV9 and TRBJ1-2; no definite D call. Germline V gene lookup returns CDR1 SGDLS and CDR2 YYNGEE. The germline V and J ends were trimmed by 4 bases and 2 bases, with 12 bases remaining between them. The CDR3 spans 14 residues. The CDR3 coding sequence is TGTGCCAGCAGCCTCTGGACGGGAAACTATGGCTACACCTTC. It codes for CASSLWTGNYGYTF.

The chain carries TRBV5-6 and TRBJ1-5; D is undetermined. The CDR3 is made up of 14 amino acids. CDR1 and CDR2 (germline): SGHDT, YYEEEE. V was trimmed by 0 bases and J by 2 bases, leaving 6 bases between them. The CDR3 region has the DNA TGTGCCAGCAGCTTGGGAGAACGCAATCAGCCCCAGCATTTT. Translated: CASSLGERNQPQHF.

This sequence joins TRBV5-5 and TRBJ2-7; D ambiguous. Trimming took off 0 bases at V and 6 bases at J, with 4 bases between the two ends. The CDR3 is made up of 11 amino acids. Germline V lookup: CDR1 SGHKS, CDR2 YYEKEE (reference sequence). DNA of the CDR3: TGTGCCAGCAGCTTGGAACGCGAGCAGTACTTC. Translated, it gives CASSLEREQYF.